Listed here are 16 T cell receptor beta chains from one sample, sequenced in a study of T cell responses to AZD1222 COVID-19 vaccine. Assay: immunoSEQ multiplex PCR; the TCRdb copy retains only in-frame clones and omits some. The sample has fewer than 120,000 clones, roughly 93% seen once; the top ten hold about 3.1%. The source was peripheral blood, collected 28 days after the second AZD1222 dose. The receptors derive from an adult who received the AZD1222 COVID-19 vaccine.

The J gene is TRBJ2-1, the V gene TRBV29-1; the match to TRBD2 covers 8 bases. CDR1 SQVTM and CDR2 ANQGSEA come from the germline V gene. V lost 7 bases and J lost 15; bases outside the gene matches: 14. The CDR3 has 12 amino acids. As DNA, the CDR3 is TGCAGCGCCGGGGGGGCTGCCGGGAGCCCGTTCTTC. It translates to CSAGGAAGSPFF.

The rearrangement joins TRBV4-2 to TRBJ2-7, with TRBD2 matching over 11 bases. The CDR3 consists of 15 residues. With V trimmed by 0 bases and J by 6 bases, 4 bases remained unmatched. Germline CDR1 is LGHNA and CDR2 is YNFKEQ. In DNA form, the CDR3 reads TGTGCCAGCAGCCAAGAACTAGCGGGAGAACGCGAGCAGTACTTC. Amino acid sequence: CASSQELAGEREQYF.

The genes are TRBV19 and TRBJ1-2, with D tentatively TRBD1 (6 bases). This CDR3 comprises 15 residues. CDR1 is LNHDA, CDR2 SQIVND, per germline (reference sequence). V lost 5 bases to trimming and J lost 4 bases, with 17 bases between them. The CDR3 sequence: CASSEGGGSPYGYTF. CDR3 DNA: TGTGCCAGTAGTGAAGGGGGGGGAAGTCCCTATGGCTACACCTTC.

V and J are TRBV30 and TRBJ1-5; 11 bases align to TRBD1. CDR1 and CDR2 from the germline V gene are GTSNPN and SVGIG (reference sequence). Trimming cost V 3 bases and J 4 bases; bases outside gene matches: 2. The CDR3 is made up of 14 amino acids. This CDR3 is CAWRGQGVNQPQHF. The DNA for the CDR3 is TGTGCCTGGAGGGGACAGGGGGTGAATCAGCCCCAGCATTTT.

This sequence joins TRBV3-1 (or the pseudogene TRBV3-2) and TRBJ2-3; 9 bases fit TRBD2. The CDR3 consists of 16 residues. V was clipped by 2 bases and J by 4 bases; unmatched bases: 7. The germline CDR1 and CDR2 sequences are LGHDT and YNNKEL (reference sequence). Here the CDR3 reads CASSQSPSGDSDTQYF. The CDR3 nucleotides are TGTGCCAGCAGCCAATCCCCTAGCGGGGACTCAGATACGCAGTATTTT.

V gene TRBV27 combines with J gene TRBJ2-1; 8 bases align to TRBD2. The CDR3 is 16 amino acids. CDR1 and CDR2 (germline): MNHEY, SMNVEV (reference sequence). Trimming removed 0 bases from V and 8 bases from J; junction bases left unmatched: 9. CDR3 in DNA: TGTGCCAGCAGTTTATCAGCGGGGGCCGATATTCATGAGCAGTTCTTC. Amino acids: CASSLSAGADIHEQFF.

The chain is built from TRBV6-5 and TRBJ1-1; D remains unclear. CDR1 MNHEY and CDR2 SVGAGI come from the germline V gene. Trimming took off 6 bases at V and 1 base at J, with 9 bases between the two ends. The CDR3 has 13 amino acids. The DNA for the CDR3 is TGTGCCAGCAGGTGGACCAAGAACACTGAAGCTTTCTTT. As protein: CASRWTKNTEAFF.

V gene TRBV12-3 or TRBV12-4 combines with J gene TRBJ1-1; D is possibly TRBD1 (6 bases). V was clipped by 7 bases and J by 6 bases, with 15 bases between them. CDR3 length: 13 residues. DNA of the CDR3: TGTGCCAGCACCAGAGACAGGAGCCCTGAAGCTTTCTTT. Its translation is CASTRDRSPEAFF.

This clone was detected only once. The CDR3 here is CASSERIETQYF. CDR3 DNA: TGTGCCAGCAGTGAGCGGATAGAGACCCAGTACTTC. This chain links TRBV12-3 or TRBV12-4 with TRBJ2-5, with D possibly TRBD2 on 5 matching bases. V was clipped by 5 bases and J by 4 bases, with 8 bases between them. The length of the CDR3 is 12 residues.

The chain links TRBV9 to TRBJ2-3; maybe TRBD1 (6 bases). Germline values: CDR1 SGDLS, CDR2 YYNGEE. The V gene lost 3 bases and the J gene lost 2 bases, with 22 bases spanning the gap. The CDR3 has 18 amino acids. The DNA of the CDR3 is TGTGCCAGCAGCGCCCGAGACCGGACCGGGACACTCACAGATACGCAGTATTTT. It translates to CASSARDRTGTLTDTQYF.

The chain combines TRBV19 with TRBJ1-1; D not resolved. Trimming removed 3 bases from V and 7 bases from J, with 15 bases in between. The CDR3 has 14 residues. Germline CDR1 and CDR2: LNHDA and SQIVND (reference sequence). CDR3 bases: TGTGCCAGTAGTATCTCGGAGATGGCCTTTGAAGCTTTCTTT. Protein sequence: CASSISEMAFEAFF.

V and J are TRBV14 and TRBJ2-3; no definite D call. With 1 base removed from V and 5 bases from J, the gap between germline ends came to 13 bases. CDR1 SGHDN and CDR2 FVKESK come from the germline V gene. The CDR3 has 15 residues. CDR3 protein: CASSQGGWVIDTQYF. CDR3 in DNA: TGTGCCAGCAGCCAAGGAGGTTGGGTCATAGATACGCAGTATTTT.

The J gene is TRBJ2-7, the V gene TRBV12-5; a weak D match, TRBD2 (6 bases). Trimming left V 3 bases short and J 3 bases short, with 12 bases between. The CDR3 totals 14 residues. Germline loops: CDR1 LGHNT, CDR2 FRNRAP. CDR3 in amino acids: CASGFAGGNYEQYF. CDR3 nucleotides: TGTGCTAGTGGTTTTGCCGGGGGAAACTACGAGCAGTACTTC.

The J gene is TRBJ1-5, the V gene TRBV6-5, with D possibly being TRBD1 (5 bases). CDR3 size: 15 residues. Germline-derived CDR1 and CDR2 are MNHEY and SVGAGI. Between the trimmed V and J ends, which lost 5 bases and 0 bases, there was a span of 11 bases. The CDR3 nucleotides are TGTGCCAGCAGTCCGGGACCCATTAGCAATCAGCCCCAGCATTTT. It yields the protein CASSPGPISNQPQHF.

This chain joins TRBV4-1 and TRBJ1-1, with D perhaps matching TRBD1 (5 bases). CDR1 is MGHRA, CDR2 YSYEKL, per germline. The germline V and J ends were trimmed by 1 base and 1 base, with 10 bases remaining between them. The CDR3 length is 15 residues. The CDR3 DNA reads TGCGCCAGCAGCCAAGGGGTTAGGGGGAACACTGAAGCTTTCTTT. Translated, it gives CASSQGVRGNTEAFF.

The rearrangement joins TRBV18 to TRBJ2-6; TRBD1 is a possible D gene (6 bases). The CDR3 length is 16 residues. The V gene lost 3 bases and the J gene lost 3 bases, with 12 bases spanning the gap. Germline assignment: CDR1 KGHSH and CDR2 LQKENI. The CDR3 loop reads CASSPPQGYGANVLTF. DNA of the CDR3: TGTGCCAGCTCACCCCCCCAGGGGTATGGGGCCAACGTCCTGACTTTC.